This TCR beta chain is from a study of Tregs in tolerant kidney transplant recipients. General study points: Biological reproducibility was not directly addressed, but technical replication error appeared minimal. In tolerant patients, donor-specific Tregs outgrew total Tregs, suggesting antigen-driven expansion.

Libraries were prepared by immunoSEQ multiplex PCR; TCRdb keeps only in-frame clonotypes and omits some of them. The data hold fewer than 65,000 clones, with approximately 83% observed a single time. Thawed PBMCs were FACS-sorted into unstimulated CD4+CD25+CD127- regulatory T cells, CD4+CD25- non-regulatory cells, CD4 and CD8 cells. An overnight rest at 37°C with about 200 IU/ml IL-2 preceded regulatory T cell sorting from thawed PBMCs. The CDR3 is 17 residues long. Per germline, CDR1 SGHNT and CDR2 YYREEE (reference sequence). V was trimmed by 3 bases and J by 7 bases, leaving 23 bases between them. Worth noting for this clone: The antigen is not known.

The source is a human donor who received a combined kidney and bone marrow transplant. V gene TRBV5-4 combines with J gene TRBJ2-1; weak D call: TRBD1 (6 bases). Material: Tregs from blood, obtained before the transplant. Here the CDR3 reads CASSSTRAQGIRNEQFF. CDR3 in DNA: TGTGCCAGCAGCTCCACAAGAGCGCAGGGGATAAGAAATGAGCAGTTCTTC.